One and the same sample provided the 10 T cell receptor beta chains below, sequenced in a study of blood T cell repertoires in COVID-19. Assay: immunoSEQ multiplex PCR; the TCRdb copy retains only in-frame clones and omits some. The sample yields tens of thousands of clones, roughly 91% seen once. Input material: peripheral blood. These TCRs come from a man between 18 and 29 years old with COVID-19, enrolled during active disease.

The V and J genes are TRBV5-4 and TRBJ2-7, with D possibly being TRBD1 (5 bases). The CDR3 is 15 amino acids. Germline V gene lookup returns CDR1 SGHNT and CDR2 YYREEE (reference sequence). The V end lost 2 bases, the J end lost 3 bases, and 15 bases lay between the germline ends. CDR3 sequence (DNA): TGTGCCAGCAGCTTTGGCCCCCAAGGGGACTACGAGCAGTACTTC. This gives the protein CASSFGPQGDYEQYF. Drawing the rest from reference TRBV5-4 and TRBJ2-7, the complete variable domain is ETGVTQSPTHLIKTRGQQVTLRCSSQSGHNTVSWYQQALGQGPQFIFQYYREEENGRGNFPPRFSGLQFPNYSSELNVNALELDDSALYLCASSFGPQGDYEQYFGPGTRLTVT.

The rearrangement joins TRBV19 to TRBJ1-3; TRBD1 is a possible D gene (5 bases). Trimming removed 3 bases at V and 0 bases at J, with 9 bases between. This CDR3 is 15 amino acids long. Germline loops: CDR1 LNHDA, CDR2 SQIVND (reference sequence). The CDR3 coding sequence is TGTGCCAGTAGTATTGGGGCGTACTCTGGAAACACCATATATTTT. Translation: CASSIGAYSGNTIYF.

Here the CDR3 DNA reads TGCGCCAGCAGGGCGGAGGTGCGGGAGGGCCCTTACAATGAGCAGTTCTTC. As protein: CASRAEVREGPYNEQFF. The chain is built from TRBV4-1 and TRBJ2-1; 9 bases align to TRBD2. CDR3 size: 17 residues. The V gene end was trimmed by 6 bases and the J gene end by 4 bases; junction bases not matched to a gene: 13. Germline V gene data show CDR1 as MGHRA and CDR2 as YSYEKL.

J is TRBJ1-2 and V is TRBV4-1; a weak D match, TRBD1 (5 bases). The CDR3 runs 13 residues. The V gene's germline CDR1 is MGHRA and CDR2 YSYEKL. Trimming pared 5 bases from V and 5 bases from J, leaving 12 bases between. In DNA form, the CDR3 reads TGCGCCAGCAGCGCTGCAGACAGTTATGGCTACACCTTC. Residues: CASSAADSYGYTF.

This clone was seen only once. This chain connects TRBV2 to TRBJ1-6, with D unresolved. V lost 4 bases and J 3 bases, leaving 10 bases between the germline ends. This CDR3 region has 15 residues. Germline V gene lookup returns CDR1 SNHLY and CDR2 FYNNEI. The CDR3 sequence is CASSGYSLYNSPLHF. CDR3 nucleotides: TGTGCCAGCAGTGGGTACAGCCTCTATAATTCACCCCTCCACTTT. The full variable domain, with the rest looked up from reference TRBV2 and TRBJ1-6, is EPEVTQTPSHQVTQMGQEVILRCVPISNHLYFYWYRQILGQKVEFLVSFYNNEISEKSEIFDDQFSVERPDGSNFTLKIRSTKLEDSAMYFCASSGYSLYNSPLHFGNGTRLTVT.

CDR3 protein: CATSDLGAHTDTQYF. The CDR3 nucleotides read TGTGCCACCAGTGATTTGGGGGCACACACAGATACGCAGTATTTT. This sequence joins TRBV24-1 and TRBJ2-3, with D possibly matching TRBD1 (5 bases). The CDR3 loop spans 15 amino acids. The germline V gene encodes CDR1 KGHDR and CDR2 SFDVKD. The V and J ends lost 0 bases and 2 bases respectively, with 8 bases between them.

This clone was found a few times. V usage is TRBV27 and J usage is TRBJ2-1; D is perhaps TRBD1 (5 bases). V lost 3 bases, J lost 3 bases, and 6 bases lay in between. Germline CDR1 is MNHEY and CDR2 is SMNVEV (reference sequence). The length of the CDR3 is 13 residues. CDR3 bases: TGTGCCAGCAGTTTCGGACACTACAATGAGCAGTTCTTC. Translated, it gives CASSFGHYNEQFF.

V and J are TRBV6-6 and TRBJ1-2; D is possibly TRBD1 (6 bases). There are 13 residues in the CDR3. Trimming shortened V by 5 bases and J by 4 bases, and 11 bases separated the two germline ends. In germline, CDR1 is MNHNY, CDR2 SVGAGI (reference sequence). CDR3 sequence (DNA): TGTGCCAGCAGTCCCCAGGGGTTCTATGGCTACACCTTC. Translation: CASSPQGFYGYTF.

This CDR3 reads CASSTGTGGSPLHF. In DNA, the CDR3 is TGTGCCAGCAGCACCGGGACAGGGGGTTCACCCCTCCACTTT. The V and J genes are TRBV7-9 and TRBJ1-6, with 11 bases fitting TRBD1. Germline V gene lookup returns CDR1 SEHNR and CDR2 FQNEAQ (reference sequence). V was pared by 5 bases and J by 9 bases, with 3 bases of the junction left unmatched. The CDR3 loop spans 14 amino acids.

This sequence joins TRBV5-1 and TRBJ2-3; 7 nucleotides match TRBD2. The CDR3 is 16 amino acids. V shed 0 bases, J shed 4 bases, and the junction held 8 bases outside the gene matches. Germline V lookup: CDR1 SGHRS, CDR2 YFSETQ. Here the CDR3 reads CASSLAGAGDPDTQYF. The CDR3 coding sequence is TGCGCCAGCAGCTTGGCCGGGGCGGGAGACCCAGATACGCAGTATTTT.